The clone carrying this TCR beta chain was recorded many times. Other autoimmune diseases, uncontrolled infections, pregnancy and lactation each led to patient exclusion. PBMCs came from roughly 9.2 ml of fresh peripheral blood. Scientists amplified the TCR beta CDR3 regions from RNA transcripts. HTBI-primed first-round RT-PCR preceded second-round multiplex PCR. TCRdb processed the multiplex PCR reads anew with MiXCR; each CDR3 protein has one entry. The sample holds 200,000 to 250,000 distinct CDR3 sequences, approximately 28% seen once. This specimen comes from a study of Graves' ophthalmopathy and Graves' hyperthyroidism. The V and J ends lost 4 bases and 3 bases respectively, with 10 bases between them. There are 13 residues in the CDR3. Germline loops: CDR1 MNHEY, CDR2 SMNVEV (reference sequence).

The sample consisted of peripheral blood. The clonotype was recovered from a man between 45 and 60 years old with Graves' ophthalmopathy. The chain has TRBV27 and TRBJ2-7; D perhaps matches TRBD1 (6 bases). The CDR3 DNA is TGTGCCAGCAGTTCTGGGACATACTACGAGCAGTACTTC. Protein sequence: CASSSGTYYEQYF.